The clone carrying this T cell receptor (beta chain) was seen a few times. This sample was taken from a study of blood T cell repertoires in COVID-19. Whole-study context: From T cells, B-cell-depleted T cells, or PBMCs came the material, which was cDNA or gDNA.

The CDR3 loop spans 15 amino acids. Trimming left V 3 bases short and J 5 bases short, with 16 bases between. The germline V gene encodes CDR1 LNHDA and CDR2 SQIVND (reference sequence). Original handling: Amplification of reference gene primers was used by the study to estimate nucleated cell counts. This table comes from immunoSEQ multiplex PCR, and its TCRdb copy is limited to in-frame clones, with some not included. That table supplies the V and J calls and clone size; D and trimming were determined from the DNA. This sample yields about 240,000 clones, of which roughly nine tenths are seen a single time; 6.2% belongs to the top ten.

J is TRBJ1-2 and V is TRBV19; D perhaps matches TRBD1 (5 bases). The sequence was obtained from a man aged 55 to 69 with acute or convalescent COVID-19. The sample comprised peripheral blood. The CDR3 spells CASSIPSTRGYGYTF. DNA of the CDR3: TGTGCCAGTAGTATTCCCTCGACACGGGGGTATGGCTACACCTTC.